The 8 T cell receptor beta chains in this list originate from one sample, sequenced in a study of OX40 agonist ivuxolimab in advanced cancers. TCRdb's copy holds only in-frame clones and misses some; the assay was immunoSEQ multiplex PCR. This table has roughly 38,000 clones, more than 70% appearing once. The sequencing used CD4+ or CD8+ T cells sorted from blood, collected in a trial of the OX40 agonist ivuxolimab. The source is an adult with an advanced solid tumor such as melanoma, head and neck, liver or kidney cancer.

With respect to this clone: A junction end diverges from the germline sequence, so it may reflect a read error. The chain carries TRBV4-3 and TRBJ2-5, with 7 nucleotides matching TRBD2. Gene TRBJ2-7 matches the end of the DNA better, so the J call may be wrong. Looked up from germline, CDR1 is LGHNA and CDR2 is YSLEER. The CDR3 loop spans 15 amino acids. This chain's CDR3 is CASSQELAISSEQYF. The CDR3 DNA sequence: TGCGCCAGCAGCCAAGAACTAGCGATTTCCTCCGAGCAGTACTTC.

V gene TRBV9 combines with J gene TRBJ2-5, with a possible D match to TRBD2 (7 bases). This CDR3 has 16 amino acids. CDR1 and CDR2 from the germline V gene are SGDLS and YYNGEE. Trimming removed 4 bases from V and 1 base from J, with 17 bases in between. CDR3 amino acids: CASSFRGGGRQETQYF. CDR3 DNA sequence: TGTGCCAGCAGCTTCAGAGGGGGGGGGCGCCAAGAGACCCAGTACTTC.

The count of this clone is one. The V call is TRBV6-6, the J call TRBJ2-2; 11 bases match TRBD2. This CDR3 spans 15 amino acids. Germline CDR1 is MNHNY and CDR2 is SVGAGI (reference sequence). Germline trimming cut 8 bases from V and 3 bases from J; bases unmatched to any gene: 5. This chain's CDR3 is CASAPGLADTGELFF. The CDR3 nucleotides read TGTGCCAGCGCCCCGGGACTAGCGGACACCGGGGAGCTGTTTTTT.

This clone was detected once. V is TRBV5-4 and J is TRBJ2-5, with 8 bases that match TRBD2. V lost 4 bases to trimming and J lost 4 bases; unmatched junction nucleotides: 6. This CDR3 is built from 14 residues. Germline assignment: CDR1 SGHNT and CDR2 YYREEE (reference sequence). The CDR3 spells CASSPGGARETQYF. The DNA of the CDR3 is TGTGCCAGCAGCCCCGGGGGGGCCAGAGAGACCCAGTACTTC.

This chain joins TRBV11-2 and TRBJ2-7; no definite D call. Trimming shortened V by 2 bases and J by 4 bases, and 15 bases separated the two germline ends. The CDR3 loop spans 15 amino acids. Germline CDR1 reads SGHAT; CDR2 reads FQNNGV. In nucleotides, the CDR3 is TGTGCCAGCAGCTTATCCCAAGGGCTGGCGTACGAGCAGTACTTC. It encodes CASSLSQGLAYEQYF.

The chain recombines TRBV18 with TRBJ2-7, with TRBD1 as a possible D gene (6 bases). The ends were cut back, 2 bases at V and 3 bases at J, with 14 bases in the middle. Germline V gene data show CDR1 as KGHSH and CDR2 as LQKENI. The CDR3 runs to 15 residues. CDR3 amino acids: CASSPAATGNYEQYF. In DNA, the CDR3 is TGTGCCAGCTCACCAGCCGCTACAGGGAACTACGAGCAGTACTTC.

This chain joins TRBV12-5 and TRBJ1-3; no clear D gene. The V gene's germline CDR1 is LGHNT and CDR2 FRNRAP. Trimming took 0 bases from V and 6 from J, leaving 0 bases between them. The CDR3 consists of 11 residues. The CDR3 loop reads CASGLVNTIYF. In nucleotides, the CDR3 is TGTGCTAGTGGTTTGGTAAACACCATATATTTT.

The chain couples TRBV23-1 to TRBJ1-2; weak D call: TRBD1 (5 bases). TRBV23-1 is noted as an ORF with a role that remains uncertain. V shed 9 bases and J shed 4 bases, with 9 bases lying between them. This CDR3 has 11 residues. The CDR3 loop is CARDSGYGYTF. In DNA form, the CDR3 reads TGCGCCAGAGACAGCGGCTATGGCTACACCTTC.